These 23 T cell receptor beta chains were all obtained from the same sample, sequenced in a study of patients and donors after allogeneic stem cell transplantation. One entry per CDR3 protein results from TCRdb running MiXCR on the RT-PCR reads. Of roughly 960,000 distinct CDR3 sequences listed, under 20% are singletons. Input material: blood, either unsorted or a sorted T cell fraction (not recorded which). The receptor set was obtained from a human donor who was either an allogeneic HSCT recipient or a stem cell or donor lymphocyte infusion donor (not recorded which). It is not recorded whose cells these are; they may come from a transplant donor.

J is TRBJ2-1 and V is TRBV7-2, with TRBD2 as a possible D gene (5 bases). Germline CDR1 reads SGHTA; CDR2 reads FQGNSA. The CDR3 has 13 amino acids. Trimming removed 5 bases from V and 11 bases from J, with 16 bases in between. The CDR3 bases are TGTGCCAGCAGCCCGGCGGGCCGCTTACAGCAGTTCTTC. Residues: CASSPAGRLQQFF.

This clonotype occurred a few times. The chain recombines TRBV7-9 with TRBJ2-7; TRBD2 is a possible D gene (6 bases). Trimming removed 5 bases at V and 3 bases at J, with 17 bases between. Germline V gene lookup returns CDR1 SEHNR and CDR2 FQNEAQ (reference sequence). CDR3 length equals 15 residues. The CDR3 bases are TGTGCCAGCAGCCCCTGGGGACTTAGCCACTACGAGCAGTACTTC. Translating gives CASSPWGLSHYEQYF.

Many counts were recorded for this clonotype. The V call is TRBV12-3 or TRBV12-4, the J call TRBJ1-5; D might be TRBD1 (5 bases). Trimming stripped 0 bases from V and 8 bases from J, with 17 bases between. The CDR3 extends over 16 amino acids. The CDR3 sequence is CASSLARGSGVKPQHF. CDR3 coding DNA: TGTGCCAGCAGTTTAGCGCGGGGCAGTGGGGTAAAGCCCCAGCATTTT.

The rearrangement joins TRBV20-1 to TRBJ2-4; possible D gene TRBD2, 6 bases. CDR1 and CDR2 from the germline V gene are DFQATT and SNEGSKA (reference sequence). The CDR3 totals 14 residues. V lost 3 bases and J 2 bases, leaving 11 bases between the germline ends. CDR3 region: CSASIRETKNIQYF. The CDR3 region has the DNA TGCAGTGCTAGTATCCGGGAGACCAAAAACATTCAGTACTTC.

This clonotype was detected a few times. This sequence joins TRBV28 and TRBJ2-2; perhaps TRBD2 as D (6 bases). Germline V gene sequence: CDR1 MDHEN, CDR2 SYDVKM. There are 15 residues in the CDR3. The V end lost 6 bases, the J end lost 4 bases, and 15 bases lay between the germline ends. CDR3 DNA sequence: TGTGCCAGCAGAGGCGGGATGACGGGCACCGGGGAGCTGTTTTTT. This encodes CASRGGMTGTGELFF.

The chain has TRBV15 and TRBJ2-5; D gene unclear. Trimming pared 7 bases from V and 2 bases from J, leaving 14 bases between. This CDR3 is built from 14 residues. The germline V gene has CDR1 LNHNV and CDR2 YYDKDF (reference sequence). CDR3 amino acids: CATTLGGIQETQYF. CDR3 sequence (DNA): TGTGCCACCACCCTTGGCGGAATTCAAGAGACCCAGTACTTC.

The CDR3 here is CASSPSDRAGGHEQFF. DNA for the CDR3: TGTGCCAGCAGTCCCTCGGACAGGGCGGGAGGGCATGAGCAGTTCTTC. This chain connects TRBV2 to TRBJ2-1; tentative D call: TRBD2 (9 bases). V was cut by 5 bases and J by 8 bases, with 22 bases left in between. Germline V gene sequence: CDR1 SNHLY, CDR2 FYNNEI. The CDR3 length is 16 residues.

There are a few counts of this clonotype. This chain joins TRBV7-2 and TRBJ2-2; D is unclear. Germline V gene data show CDR1 as SGHTA and CDR2 as FQGNSA. The CDR3 is 14 residues long. V lost 4 bases to trimming and J lost 3 bases, with 9 bases between them. The CDR3 loop is CASSSRSYTGELFF. CDR3 DNA: TGTGCCAGCAGCTCTCGGTCATACACCGGGGAGCTGTTTTTT.

This CDR3 reads CAISLDRVYGYTF. The CDR3 DNA follows: TGTGCCATTTCTCTCGACAGGGTCTATGGCTACACCTTC. This chain joins TRBV7-9 and TRBJ1-2; 7 bases map to TRBD1. The CDR3 length is 13 residues. Germline CDR1 is SEHNR and CDR2 is FQNEAQ (reference sequence). The V segment lost 10 bases and the J segment 4 bases; nucleotides outside the gene matches: 9.

The CDR3 region is CASSQMGGLAGVGQFF. CDR3 DNA: TGCGCCAGCAGCCAAATGGGGGGACTAGCGGGAGTAGGACAGTTCTTC. V is TRBV4-1 and J is TRBJ2-1; TRBD2 agrees at 14 bases. V shed 2 bases and J 13 bases; nucleotides not matched to a gene: 10. The CDR3 has 16 residues. Germline CDR1 and CDR2: MGHRA and YSYEKL.

This clonotype was recorded a few times. The chain has TRBV6-1 and TRBJ2-7; TRBD1 agrees at 8 bases. The CDR3 loop spans 16 amino acids. V dropped 7 bases and J dropped 6; count of bases not matched to a gene: 17. Germline V lookup: CDR1 MNHNS, CDR2 SASEGT. The CDR3 is CASTRTGSGMFSEQYF. CDR3 nucleotides: TGTGCCAGCACCCGGACAGGGAGTGGGATGTTTTCCGAGCAGTACTTC.

The chain couples TRBV12-5 to TRBJ1-4, with a possible D match to TRBD1 (6 bases). The CDR3 is 15 amino acids. Between the trimmed V and J ends, which lost 5 bases and 4 bases, there was a span of 14 bases. Germline CDR1 and CDR2: LGHNT and FRNRAP. CDR3 sequence: CASGPRGNLNEKLFF. DNA of the CDR3: TGTGCTAGTGGTCCCAGGGGAAATCTTAATGAAAAACTGTTTTTT.

The rearrangement links TRBV3-1 to TRBJ2-7; D is possibly TRBD1 (6 bases). V lost 8 bases and J 11 bases, leaving 16 bases between the germline ends. This CDR3 has 11 amino acids. Germline loops: CDR1 LGHDT, CDR2 YNNKEL (reference sequence). The CDR3 spells CASGTGPGEYF. The CDR3 nucleotides read TGTGCCAGCGGAACAGGGCCCGGGGAGTACTTC.

V and J are TRBV5-5 and TRBJ2-3, with 8 bases lining up with TRBD2. Germline loops: CDR1 SGHKS, CDR2 YYEKEE (reference sequence). The CDR3 runs 16 residues. V dropped 3 bases and J dropped 4; count of bases not matched to a gene: 10. The CDR3 coding sequence is TGTGCCAGCAGCTCTTCCGGGACTAGAGAATCAGATACGCAGTATTTT. Translated, it gives CASSSSGTRESDTQYF. The variable domain in full, completed from reference TRBV5-5 and TRBJ2-3, reads DAGVTQSPTHLIKTRGQQVTLRCSPISGHKSVSWYQQVLGQGPQFIFQYYEKEERGRGNFPDRFSARQFPNYSSELNVNALLLGDSALYLCASSSSGTRESDTQYFGPGTRLTVL.

The gene calls are TRBV27 and TRBJ2-7; 9 nucleotides align to TRBD1. CDR3 length: 15 amino acids. The junction had 9 bases not matched to a gene; V was cut back by 6 bases and J by 3 bases. Germline V gene sequence: CDR1 MNHEY, CDR2 SMNVEV (reference sequence). CDR3 protein: CASSLIRDRDYEQYF. CDR3 DNA sequence: TGTGCCAGCAGCCTTATACGGGACAGGGACTACGAGCAGTACTTC.

The genes are TRBV20-1 and TRBJ2-5, with 10 bases fitting TRBD2. The junction had 9 bases not matched to a gene; V was cut back by 6 bases and J by 2 bases. This CDR3 spans 15 amino acids. The germline V gene encodes CDR1 DFQATT and CDR2 SNEGSKA (reference sequence). The DNA for the CDR3 is TGCAGTGCAAAGGACGGGACTAGCGTACAAGAGACCCAGTACTTC. This encodes CSAKDGTSVQETQYF.

This clonotype came up a few times. The gene calls are TRBV5-6 and TRBJ2-4; D possibly uses TRBD1 or TRBD2 (5 bases each). Per the germline V gene, CDR1 is SGHDT and CDR2 is YYEEEE. This CDR3 is built from 16 residues. Deletions cut 2 bases from V and 2 bases from J, with 14 bases between. As DNA, the CDR3 is TGTGCCAGCAGCTTCCCAGGGAGAGAGCCCAAAAACATTCAGTACTTC. Its protein product is CASSFPGREPKNIQYF. Full variable domain (outside the CDR3, taken from reference TRBV5-6 and TRBJ2-4): DAGVTQSPTHLIKTRGQQVTLRCSPKSGHDTVSWYQQALGQGPQFIFQYYEEEERQRGNFPDRFSGHQFPNYSSELNVNALLLGDSALYLCASSFPGREPKNIQYFGAGTRLSVL.

This clonotype appeared a few times. The gene calls are TRBV12-3 or TRBV12-4 and TRBJ2-1, with 15 bases aligning to TRBD2. V lost 6 bases, J lost 7 bases, and 7 bases stayed unmatched. The CDR3 has 16 amino acids. CDR3 sequence (DNA): TGTGCCAGCAGACCGGGACTAGCGGGAGGTTTTAATGAGCAGTTCTTC. As protein: CASRPGLAGGFNEQFF.

This clonotype was recorded a few times. This chain uses TRBV12-3 or TRBV12-4 with TRBJ1-3; the D gene is possibly TRBD1 (5 bases). This CDR3 region has 17 residues. Trimming removed 7 bases at V and 3 bases at J, with 22 bases between. This CDR3 is CASNSQMRGMLGNTIYF. The DNA of the CDR3 is TGTGCCAGCAACTCTCAGATGCGGGGGATGCTTGGAAACACCATATATTTT.

V gene TRBV11-2 combines with J gene TRBJ2-7, with D possibly TRBD2 on 5 matching bases. In germline, CDR1 is SGHAT, CDR2 FQNNGV. Trimming took off 0 bases at V and 3 bases at J, with 12 bases between the two ends. This CDR3 is built from 15 residues. CDR3 sequence reads: CASSLDDPGFYEQYF. The CDR3 coding sequence is TGTGCCAGCAGCTTAGATGATCCGGGGTTCTACGAGCAGTACTTC. The variable domain in full, with the rest retrieved from reference TRBV11-2 and TRBJ2-7, is EAGVAQSPRYKIIEKRQSVAFWCNPISGHATLYWYQQILGQGPKLLIQFQNNGVVDDSQLPKDRFSAERLKGVDSTLKIQPAKLEDSAVYLCASSLDDPGFYEQYFGPGTRLTVT.

The V gene is TRBV20-1, the J gene TRBJ2-3, with 7 bases aligning to TRBD1. Germline V gene sequence: CDR1 DFQATT, CDR2 SNEGSKA (reference sequence). The ends lost 3 bases at V and 6 bases at J; junction bases unmatched: 9. This CDR3 is built from 14 residues. The CDR3 reads CSARGTVQADTQYF. The CDR3 DNA reads TGCAGTGCTAGGGGGACAGTGCAGGCTGATACGCAGTATTTT.

The sample holds a few counts of this clonotype. The chain uses TRBV20-1 and TRBJ1-5, with TRBD1 as a possible D gene (6 bases). Looked up from germline, CDR1 is DFQATT and CDR2 is SNEGSKA (reference sequence). The CDR3 sequence is 14 residues long. V lost 6 bases and J 2 bases, leaving 14 bases between the germline ends. CDR3 nucleotides: TGCAGTGCCGAACAGGGCTACGGCAATCAGCCCCAGCATTTT. Amino acids: CSAEQGYGNQPQHF.

Only a few counts were recorded for this clonotype. The chain links TRBV7-9 to TRBJ1-1, with D uncertain. V lost 3 bases and J 7 bases, leaving 18 bases between the germline ends. Germline CDR1 is SEHNR and CDR2 is FQNEAQ (reference sequence). There are 15 residues in the CDR3. The DNA of the CDR3 is TGTGCCAGCAGCTTCCCGCAGAGGCAGGTGCTTGAAGCTTTCTTT. This gives the protein CASSFPQRQVLEAFF. The full variable domain, completed using reference TRBV7-9 and TRBJ1-1, is DTGVSQNPRHKITKRGQNVTFRCDPISEHNRLYWYRQTLGQGPEFLTYFQNEAQLEKSRLLSDRFSAERPKGSFSTLEIQRTEQGDSAMYLCASSFPQRQVLEAFFGQGTRLTVV.